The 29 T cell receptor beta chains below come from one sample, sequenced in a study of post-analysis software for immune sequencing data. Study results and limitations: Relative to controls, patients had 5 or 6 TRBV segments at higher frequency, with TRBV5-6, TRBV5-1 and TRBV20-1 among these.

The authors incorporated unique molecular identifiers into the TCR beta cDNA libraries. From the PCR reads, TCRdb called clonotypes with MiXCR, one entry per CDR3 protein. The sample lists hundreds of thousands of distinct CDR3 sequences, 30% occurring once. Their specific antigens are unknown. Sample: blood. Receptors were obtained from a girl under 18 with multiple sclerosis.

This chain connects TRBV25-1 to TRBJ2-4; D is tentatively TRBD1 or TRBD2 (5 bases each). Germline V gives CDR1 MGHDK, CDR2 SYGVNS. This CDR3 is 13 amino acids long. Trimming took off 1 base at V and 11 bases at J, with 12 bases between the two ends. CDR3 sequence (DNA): TGTGCCAGCAGTGAATTCCAGGGAGTACTTCAGTACTTC. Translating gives CASSEFQGVLQYF.

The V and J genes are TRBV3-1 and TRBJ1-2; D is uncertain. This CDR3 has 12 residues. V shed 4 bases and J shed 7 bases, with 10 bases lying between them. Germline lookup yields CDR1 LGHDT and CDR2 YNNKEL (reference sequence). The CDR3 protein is CASSLHSGGYTF. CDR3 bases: TGTGCCAGCAGCCTTCATTCCGGTGGCTACACCTTC. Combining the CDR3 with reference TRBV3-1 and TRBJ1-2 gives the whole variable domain DTAVSQTPKYLVTQMGNDKSIKCEQNLGHDTMYWYKQDSKKFLKIMFSYNNKELIINETVPNRFSPKSPDKAHLNLHINSLELGDSAVYFCASSLHSGGYTFGSGTRLTVV.

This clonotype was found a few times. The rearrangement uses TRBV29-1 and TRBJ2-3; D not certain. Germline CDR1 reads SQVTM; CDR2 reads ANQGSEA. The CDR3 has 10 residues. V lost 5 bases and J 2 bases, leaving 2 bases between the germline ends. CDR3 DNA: TGCAGCGTTTACACAGATACGCAGTATTTT. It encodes CSVYTDTQYF.

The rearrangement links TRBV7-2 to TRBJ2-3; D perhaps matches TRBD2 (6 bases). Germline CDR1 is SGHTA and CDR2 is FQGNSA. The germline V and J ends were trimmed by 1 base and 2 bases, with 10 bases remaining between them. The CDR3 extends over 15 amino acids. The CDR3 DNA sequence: TGTGCCAGCAGCTTAGGGGGACTGGCCACAGATACGCAGTATTTT. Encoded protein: CASSLGGLATDTQYF.

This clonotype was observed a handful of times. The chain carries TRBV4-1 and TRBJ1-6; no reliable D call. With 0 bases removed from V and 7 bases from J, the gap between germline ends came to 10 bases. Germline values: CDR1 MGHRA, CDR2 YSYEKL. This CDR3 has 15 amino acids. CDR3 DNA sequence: TGCGCCAGCAGCCAAGATCTGTCAGCCAATTCACCCCTCCACTTT. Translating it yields CASSQDLSANSPLHF.

The CDR3 sequence is CSARNILGIQETQYF. CDR3 nucleotide sequence: TGCAGTGCTAGAAATATTCTAGGAATTCAAGAGACCCAGTACTTC. This rearrangement joins TRBV20-1 to TRBJ2-5, with unresolved D. Trimming cost V 2 bases and J 2 bases, with 15 bases left between them. CDR3 length equals 15 residues. CDR1 is DFQATT, CDR2 SNEGSKA, per germline (reference sequence).

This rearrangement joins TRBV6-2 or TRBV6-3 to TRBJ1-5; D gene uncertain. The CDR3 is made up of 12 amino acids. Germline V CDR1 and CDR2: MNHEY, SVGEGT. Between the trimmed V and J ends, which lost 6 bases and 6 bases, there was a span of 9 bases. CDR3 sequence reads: CASRDLGQPQHF. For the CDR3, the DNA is TGTGCCAGCAGGGACCTTGGTCAGCCCCAGCATTTT.

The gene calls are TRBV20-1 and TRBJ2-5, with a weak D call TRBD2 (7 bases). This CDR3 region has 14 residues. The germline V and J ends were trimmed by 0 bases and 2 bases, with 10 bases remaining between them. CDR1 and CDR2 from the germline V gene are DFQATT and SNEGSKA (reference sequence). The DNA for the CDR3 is TGCAGTGCTAGAGAGGCGGGGGCGCAAGAGACCCAGTACTTC. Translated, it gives CSAREAGAQETQYF.

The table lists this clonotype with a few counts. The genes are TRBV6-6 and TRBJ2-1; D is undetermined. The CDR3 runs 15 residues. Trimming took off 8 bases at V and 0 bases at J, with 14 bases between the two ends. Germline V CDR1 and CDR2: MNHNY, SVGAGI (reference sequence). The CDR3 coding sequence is TGTGCCAGCGCGCCCACACCTAGCTCCTACAATGAGCAGTTCTTC. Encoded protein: CASAPTPSSYNEQFF.

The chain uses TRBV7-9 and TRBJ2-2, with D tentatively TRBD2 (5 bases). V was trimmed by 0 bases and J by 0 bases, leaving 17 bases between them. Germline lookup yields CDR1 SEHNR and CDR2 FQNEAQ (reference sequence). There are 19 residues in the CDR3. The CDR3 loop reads CASSLAPWRGLANTGELFF. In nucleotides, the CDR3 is TGTGCCAGCAGCTTAGCCCCCTGGCGAGGGTTGGCGAACACCGGGGAGCTGTTTTTT.

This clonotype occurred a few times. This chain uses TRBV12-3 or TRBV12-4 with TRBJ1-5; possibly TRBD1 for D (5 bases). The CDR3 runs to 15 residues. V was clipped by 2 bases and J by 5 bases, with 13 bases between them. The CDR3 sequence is CASSLTGTADQPQHF. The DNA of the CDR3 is TGTGCCAGCAGTTTAACAGGTACTGCCGATCAGCCCCAGCATTTT.

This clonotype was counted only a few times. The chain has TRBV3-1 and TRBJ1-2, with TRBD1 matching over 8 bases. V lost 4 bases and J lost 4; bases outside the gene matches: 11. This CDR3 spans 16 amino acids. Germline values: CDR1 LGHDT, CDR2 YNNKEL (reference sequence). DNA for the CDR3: TGTGCCAGCAGCCGGGACAGGCAGCTGGGCCCCTATGGCTACACCTTC. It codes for CASSRDRQLGPYGYTF.

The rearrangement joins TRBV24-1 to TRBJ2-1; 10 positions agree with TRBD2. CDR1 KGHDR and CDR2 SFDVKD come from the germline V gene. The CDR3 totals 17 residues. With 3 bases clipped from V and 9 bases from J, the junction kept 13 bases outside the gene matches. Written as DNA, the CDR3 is TGTGCCACCAGTGATACGTCTAGCGGGAGAGGTGTGGGTGAGCAGTTCTTC. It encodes CATSDTSSGRGVGEQFF.

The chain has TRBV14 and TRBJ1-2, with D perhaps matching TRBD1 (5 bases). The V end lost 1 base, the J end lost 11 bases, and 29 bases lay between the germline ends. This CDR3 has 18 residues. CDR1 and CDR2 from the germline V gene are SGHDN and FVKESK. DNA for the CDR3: TGTGCCAGCAGCCAAGGGCGTCGGGGGATCTGGGAGGTTTGCTGGTACACCTTC. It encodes CASSQGRRGIWEVCWYTF.

In DNA form, the CDR3 reads TGTGCCAGCAATCACCCGTTCGAAAATGAGCAGTTCTTC. Amino acid sequence: CASNHPFENEQFF. This sequence joins TRBV12-3 or TRBV12-4 and TRBJ2-1, with D unresolved. V dropped 7 bases and J dropped 7 bases, with 14 bases sitting between them. The CDR3 is 13 amino acids.

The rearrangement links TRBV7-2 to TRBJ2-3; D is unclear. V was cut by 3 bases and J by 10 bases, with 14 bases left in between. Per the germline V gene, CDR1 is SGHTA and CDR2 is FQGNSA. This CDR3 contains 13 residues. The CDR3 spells CASSLASPAAQYF. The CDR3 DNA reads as TGTGCCAGCAGCTTGGCGTCACCGGCCGCGCAGTATTTT.

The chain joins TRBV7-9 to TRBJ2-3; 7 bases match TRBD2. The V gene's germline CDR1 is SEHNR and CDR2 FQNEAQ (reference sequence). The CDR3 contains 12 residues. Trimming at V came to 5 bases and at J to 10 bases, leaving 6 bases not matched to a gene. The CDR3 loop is CASSDGGLPQYF. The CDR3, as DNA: TGTGCCAGCAGCGACGGGGGACTACCGCAGTATTTT.

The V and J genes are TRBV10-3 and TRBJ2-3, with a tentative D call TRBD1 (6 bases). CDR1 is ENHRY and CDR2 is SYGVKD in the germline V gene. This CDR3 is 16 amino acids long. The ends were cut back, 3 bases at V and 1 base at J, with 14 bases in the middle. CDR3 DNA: TGTGCCATCAGTGACCCCGGGACACCCCGCACAGATACGCAGTATTTT. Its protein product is CAISDPGTPRTDTQYF.

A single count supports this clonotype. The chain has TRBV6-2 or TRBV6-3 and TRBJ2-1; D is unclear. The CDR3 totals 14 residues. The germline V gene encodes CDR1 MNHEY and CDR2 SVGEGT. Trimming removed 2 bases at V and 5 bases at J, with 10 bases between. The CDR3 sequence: CASSYRRRNNEQFF. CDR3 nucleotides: TGTGCCAGCAGTTACCGGCGGAGAAACAATGAGCAGTTCTTC.

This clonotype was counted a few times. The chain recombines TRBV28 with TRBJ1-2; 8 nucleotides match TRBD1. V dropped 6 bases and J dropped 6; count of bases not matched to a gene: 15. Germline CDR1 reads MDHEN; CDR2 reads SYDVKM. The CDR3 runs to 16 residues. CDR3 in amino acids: CASRPTGTGWGDGYTF. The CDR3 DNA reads TGTGCCAGCAGACCTACCGGGACAGGTTGGGGCGATGGCTACACCTTC.

This CDR3 reads CSARDGDGPGYF. CDR3 DNA sequence: TGCAGTGCTAGAGACGGAGACGGACCGGGGTACTTC. The chain is built from TRBV20-1 and TRBJ2-7; D unresolved. Trimming cost V 0 bases and J 12 bases, with 15 bases left between them. The CDR3 covers 12 residues. Germline V lookup: CDR1 DFQATT, CDR2 SNEGSKA (reference sequence).

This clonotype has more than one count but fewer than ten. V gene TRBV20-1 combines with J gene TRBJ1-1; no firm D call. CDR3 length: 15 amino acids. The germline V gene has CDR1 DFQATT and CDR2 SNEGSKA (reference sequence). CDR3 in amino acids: CSALRVVVFSTEAFF. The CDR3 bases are TGCAGCGCGTTAAGGGTGGTTGTCTTCTCCACTGAAGCTTTCTTT.

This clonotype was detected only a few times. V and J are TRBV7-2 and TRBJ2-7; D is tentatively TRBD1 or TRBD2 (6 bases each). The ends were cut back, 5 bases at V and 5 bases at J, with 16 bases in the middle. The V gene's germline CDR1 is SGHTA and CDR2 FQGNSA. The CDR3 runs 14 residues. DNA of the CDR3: TGTGCCAGCAGCCCGCAAACGGGGGCCCACGAGCAGTACTTC. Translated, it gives CASSPQTGAHEQYF.

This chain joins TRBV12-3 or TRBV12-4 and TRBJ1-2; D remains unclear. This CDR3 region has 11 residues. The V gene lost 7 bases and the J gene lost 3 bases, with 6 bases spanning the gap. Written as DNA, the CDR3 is TGTGCCAGCACACCTGACTATGGCTACACCTTC. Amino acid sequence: CASTPDYGYTF.

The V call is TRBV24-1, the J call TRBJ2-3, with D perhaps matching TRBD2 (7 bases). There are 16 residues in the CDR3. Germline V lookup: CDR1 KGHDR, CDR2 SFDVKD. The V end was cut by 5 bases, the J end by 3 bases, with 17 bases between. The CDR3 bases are TGTGCCACCAGTGCCAGGGGAGGGGGAGTGACAGATACGCAGTATTTT. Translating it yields CATSARGGGVTDTQYF.

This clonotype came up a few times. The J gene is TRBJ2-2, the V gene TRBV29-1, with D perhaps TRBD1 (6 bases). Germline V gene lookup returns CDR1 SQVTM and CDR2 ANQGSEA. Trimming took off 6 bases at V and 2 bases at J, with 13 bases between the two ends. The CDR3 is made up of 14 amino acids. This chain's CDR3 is CSVVWGTNTGELFF. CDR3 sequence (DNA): TGCAGCGTGGTATGGGGGACAAACACCGGGGAGCTGTTTTTT.

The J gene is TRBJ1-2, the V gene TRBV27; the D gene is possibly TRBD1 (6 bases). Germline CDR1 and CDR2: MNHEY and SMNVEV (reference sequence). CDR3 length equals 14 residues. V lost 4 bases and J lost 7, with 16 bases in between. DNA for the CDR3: TGTGCCAGCAGTTCCCCTATGGGGGCAGGTGGCTACACCTTC. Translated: CASSSPMGAGGYTF.

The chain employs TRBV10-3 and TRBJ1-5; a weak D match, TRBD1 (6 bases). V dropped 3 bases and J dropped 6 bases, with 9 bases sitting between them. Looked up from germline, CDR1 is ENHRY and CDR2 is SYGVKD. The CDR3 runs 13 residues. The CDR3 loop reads CAISDLGAQPQHF. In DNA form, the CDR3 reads TGTGCCATCAGTGATCTGGGGGCTCAGCCCCAGCATTTT.

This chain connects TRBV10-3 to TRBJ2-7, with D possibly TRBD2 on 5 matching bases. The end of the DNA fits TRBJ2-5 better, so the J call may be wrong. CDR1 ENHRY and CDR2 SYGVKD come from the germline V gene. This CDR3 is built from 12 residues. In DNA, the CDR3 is TGTGCCATCAGTGTTCGAGGGGAGACCCAGTACTTC. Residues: CAISVRGETQYF.